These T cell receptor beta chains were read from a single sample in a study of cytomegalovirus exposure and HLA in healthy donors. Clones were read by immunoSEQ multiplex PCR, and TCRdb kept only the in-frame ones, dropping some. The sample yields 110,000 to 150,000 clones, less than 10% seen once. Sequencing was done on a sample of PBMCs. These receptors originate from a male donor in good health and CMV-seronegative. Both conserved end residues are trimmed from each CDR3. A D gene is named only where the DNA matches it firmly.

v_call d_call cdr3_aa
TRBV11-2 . ASSLTGEPDYEQY
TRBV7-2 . ASSSLGGGRIEQF
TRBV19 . ASSIAGYTEAF
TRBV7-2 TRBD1 ASSLQHRGANEKLF
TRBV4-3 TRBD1 ASSQDWTGSGEQY
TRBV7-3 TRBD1 ASSVTGGVGETQY
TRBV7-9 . ASSAQELYEQY
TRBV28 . ASSTRQAGKLF
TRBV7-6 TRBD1 ASSSRQGIPDGYT
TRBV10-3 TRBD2 AISGLADSGELF
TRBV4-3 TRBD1 ASSQITGQGEKLF
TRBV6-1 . ASREVVGAGEKLF
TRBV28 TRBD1 ANRDRGDYGYT
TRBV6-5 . ASRSYSKSTEAF
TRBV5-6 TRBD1 ASSLARDRHTDTQY
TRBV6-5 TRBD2 ASSYSRDYPYEQY
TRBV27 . ASSFRGGPTEQY
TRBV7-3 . ASSRDSLLTDTQY
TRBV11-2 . ASSSGPYYGYT
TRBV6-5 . ASSYSRAEETQY
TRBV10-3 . AISEFSAEAADTQY
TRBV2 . ASNRAGSDTQY
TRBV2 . ASGGGSREKLF
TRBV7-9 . ASSLELNTEAF
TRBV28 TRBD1 ASSDREDEKLF
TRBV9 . ASSEEAGRETQY
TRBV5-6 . ASSFTGTSGNTIY
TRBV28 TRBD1 ASSPGQGDQPQH
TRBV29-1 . SISLQGPGSYNEQF
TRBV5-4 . ASSWGQDRNQETQY
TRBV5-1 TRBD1 ASSTGTGGWTNEKLF
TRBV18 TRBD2 ASSPELAADTQY
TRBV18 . ASSPGVGETQY
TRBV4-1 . ASSQGLTTNEQF
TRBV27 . ASRWGGASSPLH
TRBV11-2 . ASSSRGWSGELF
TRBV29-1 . SVEGGESSYEQY